This paragraph covers one TCR beta chain sequence. The data belong to a study of cytomegalovirus exposure and HLA in healthy donors. This PCR relied on a set of 60 Vbeta primers and 13 Jbeta primers. Only in-frame clones appear in the TCRdb table, and some are missing; sequencing was by immunoSEQ multiplex PCR. The listing records more than 100,000 clones. This clonotype originated in a man between 18 and 29 years old in good health and CMV-seronegative. The sample consisted of PBMCs.

CDR3 nucleotides: TGCGCCAGCACCGCTGGTAGCGGGAGCGTTACAGATACGCAGTATTTT. Protein sequence: CASTAGSGSVTDTQYF. The chain employs TRBV10-1 and TRBJ2-3; 9 nucleotides line up with TRBD2. The germline V gene encodes CDR1 WNHNN and CDR2 SYGVQD (reference sequence). CDR3 length: 16 residues. Germline trimming cut 7 bases from V and 3 bases from J; bases unmatched to any gene: 11.